The 18 T cell receptor beta chains reported below all come from one sample, sequenced in a study of OX40 agonist ivuxolimab in advanced cancers. Libraries came from the immunoSEQ multiplex PCR assay. TCRdb took this table from immuneACCESS and kept in-frame rearrangements with V and J called. Such tables lack part of the clones; where checked against another copy, unresolved V genes explain under half of the gap, and the rest is unexplained. The sample contains tens of thousands of clones, around 87% of them found a single time. Together, the top ten hold roughly 3.6% of the sample. Sequenced here: CD4+ or CD8+ T cells sorted from blood, sampled in a trial of the OX40 agonist ivuxolimab. The origin of the receptors is an adult with an advanced solid tumor such as melanoma, head and neck, liver or kidney cancer.

V and J are TRBV7-2 and TRBJ2-3; TRBD1 or TRBD2 may be the D gene (5 bases each). CDR1 is SGHTA, CDR2 FQGNSA, per germline. With 7 bases removed from V and 5 bases from J, the gap between germline ends came to 10 bases. The CDR3 loop spans 12 amino acids. The CDR3 DNA sequence: TGTGCCAGCACCTGGGACCAAGATACGCAGTATTTT. Its protein product is CASTWDQDTQYF.

This sequence joins TRBV9 and TRBJ2-2; D is ambiguous. The ends were cut back, 4 bases at V and 8 bases at J, with 12 bases in the middle. The germline V gene encodes CDR1 SGDLS and CDR2 YYNGEE. The CDR3 length is 13 residues. The CDR3 nucleotides are TGTGCCAGCAGCTCCCACCAAAGGGGGGAGCTGTTTTTT. Encoded protein: CASSSHQRGELFF.

The gene calls are TRBV28 and TRBJ1-5; no clear D gene. Trimming pared 7 bases from V and 7 bases from J, leaving 20 bases between. Germline values: CDR1 MDHEN, CDR2 SYDVKM. CDR3 length: 15 amino acids. The CDR3 loop is CASNSGQATRQPQHF. CDR3 nucleotide sequence: TGTGCCAGCAACAGTGGGCAGGCCACCCGGCAGCCCCAGCATTTT.

This clone was detected a few times. The gene calls are TRBV10-1 and TRBJ1-1; TRBD1 is a possible D gene (5 bases). The V gene's germline CDR1 is WNHNN and CDR2 SYGVQD (reference sequence). This CDR3 comprises 13 residues. Trimming removed 6 bases from V and 1 base from J, with 9 bases in between. CDR3 DNA sequence: TGCGCCAGCAGCACCGGGGGGAACACTGAAGCTTTCTTT. Translation: CASSTGGNTEAFF.

This chain joins TRBV5-1 and TRBJ2-7; D may be TRBD2 (5 bases). The CDR3 spans 14 residues. Looked up from germline, CDR1 is SGHRS and CDR2 is YFSETQ. The V end was cut by 6 bases, the J end by 3 bases, with 16 bases between. The CDR3: CASTVSPGNYEQYF. As DNA, the CDR3 is TGCGCCAGCACCGTGTCCCCGGGAAACTACGAGCAGTACTTC.

This clone was recorded a few times. The chain links TRBV29-1 to TRBJ2-2; D perhaps matches TRBD2 (6 bases). CDR1 and CDR2 (germline): SQVTM, ANQGSEA. The CDR3 runs 11 residues. V lost 7 bases, J lost 7 bases, and 10 bases lay in between. CDR3 region: CSGRGVGELFF. The DNA for the CDR3 is TGCAGCGGGAGGGGAGTCGGGGAGCTGTTTTTT.

This sequence joins TRBV7-9 and TRBJ1-1, with 7 bases lining up with TRBD1. Germline-derived CDR1 and CDR2 are SEHNR and FQNEAQ (reference sequence). The CDR3 is 14 residues long. The V segment lost 8 bases and the J segment 4 bases; nucleotides outside the gene matches: 10. CDR3 residues: CASGRQGGGTEAFF. CDR3 nucleotide sequence: TGTGCCAGCGGAAGACAGGGAGGAGGCACTGAAGCTTTCTTT.

The chain has TRBV5-1 and TRBJ2-1; 9 positions match TRBD2. J was trimmed by 0 bases and V by 4 bases; bases with no gene match: 17. There are 20 residues in the CDR3. Germline-derived CDR1 and CDR2 are SGHRS and YFSETQ. CDR3 residues: CASSTGLATIYISSYNEQFF. The CDR3 DNA reads TGCGCCAGCAGCACGGGACTAGCCACTATTTATATAAGCTCCTACAATGAGCAGTTCTTC.

The J gene is TRBJ2-3, the V gene TRBV25-1; D uncertain. The CDR3 has 11 residues. Between the trimmed V and J ends, which lost 3 bases and 3 bases, there was a span of 1 base. CDR1 and CDR2 from the germline V gene are MGHDK and SYGVNS. The CDR3 protein is CASSDTDTQYF. The CDR3 bases are TGTGCCAGCAGTGATACAGATACGCAGTATTTT.

V gene TRBV28 combines with J gene TRBJ2-7; 7 nucleotides match TRBD2. CDR3 length: 12 amino acids. Germline CDR1 and CDR2: MDHEN and SYDVKM. The junction had 13 bases not matched to a gene; V was cut back by 7 bases and J by 13 bases. The DNA of the CDR3 is TGTGCCAGCACGGACGTTCGGGGGGAGAACTACTTC. Protein sequence: CASTDVRGENYF. Complete variable domain (other parts from reference TRBV28 and TRBJ2-7): DVKVTQSSRYLVKRTGEKVFLECVQDMDHENMFWYRQDPGLGLRLIYFSYDVKMKEKGDIPEGYSVSREKKERFSLILESASTNQTSMYLCASTDVRGENYFGPGTRLTVT.

This chain joins TRBV28 and TRBJ2-3, with 13 bases aligning to TRBD2. V gave up 6 bases and J gave up 1 base; unmatched junction bases: 10. This CDR3 contains 18 residues. The V gene's germline CDR1 is MDHEN and CDR2 SYDVKM. In DNA form, the CDR3 reads TGTGCCAGCAGGGATGGGACTAGCGGGATAATGGGCACAGATACGCAGTATTTT. It translates to CASRDGTSGIMGTDTQYF. Full variable domain (missing parts from reference TRBV28 and TRBJ2-3): DVKVTQSSRYLVKRTGEKVFLECVQDMDHENMFWYRQDPGLGLRLIYFSYDVKMKEKGDIPEGYSVSREKKERFSLILESASTNQTSMYLCASRDGTSGIMGTDTQYFGPGTRLTVL.

The genes are TRBV5-4 and TRBJ2-3; D uncertain. The germline V and J ends were trimmed by 1 base and 2 bases, with 5 bases remaining between them. The CDR3 is 13 amino acids. Germline V CDR1 and CDR2: SGHNT, YYREEE (reference sequence). The CDR3 DNA reads as TGTGCCAGCAGCTTGTCCAACACAGATACGCAGTATTTT. This codes for CASSLSNTDTQYF.

The chain recombines TRBV4-1 with TRBJ1-2, with D unresolved. V was trimmed by 3 bases and J by 0 bases, leaving 26 bases between them. The CDR3 sequence is 20 residues long. From germline, CDR1 is MGHRA and CDR2 YSYEKL. The CDR3 loop reads CASSHPLGRKGKSANYGYTF. The CDR3 DNA is TGCGCCAGCAGCCACCCCCTGGGCCGCAAGGGAAAATCAGCTAACTATGGCTACACCTTC.

This chain links TRBV5-8 with TRBJ2-5; D may match TRBD1 or TRBD2 (5 bases each). This CDR3 comprises 14 residues. V shed 5 bases and J shed 5 bases, with 16 bases lying between them. The germline gives CDR1 SGHTS, CDR2 YDEGEE. This CDR3 reads CASSFDWGTETQYF. In nucleotides, the CDR3 is TGTGCCAGCAGTTTCGATTGGGGGACGGAGACCCAGTACTTC.

This clone occurred once. The chain links TRBV19 to TRBJ2-1; tentative D call: TRBD2 (5 bases). The CDR3 contains 17 residues. The V end lost 3 bases, the J end lost 5 bases, and 20 bases lay between the germline ends. Per the germline V gene, CDR1 is LNHDA and CDR2 is SQIVND (reference sequence). The CDR3 spells CASSILPGTPRDNEQFF. In DNA form, the CDR3 reads TGTGCCAGTAGTATCTTACCGGGAACCCCGAGGGACAATGAGCAGTTCTTC.

This chain uses TRBV18 with TRBJ1-1; unclear D gene. Trimming removed 1 base from V and 1 base from J, with 4 bases in between. This CDR3 is 13 amino acids long. Per the germline V gene, CDR1 is KGHSH and CDR2 is LQKENI. CDR3 nucleotide sequence: TGTGCCAGCTCACCACAAGGGAACACTGAAGCTTTCTTT. Translating it yields CASSPQGNTEAFF.

The chain employs TRBV29-1 and TRBJ2-7; D possibly uses TRBD1 or TRBD2 (5 bases each). This CDR3 has 12 amino acids. Trimming took 0 bases from V and 5 from J, leaving 8 bases between them. Germline CDR1 and CDR2: SQVTM and ANQGSEA. CDR3 sequence: CSVEEMGDEQYF. The CDR3 bases are TGCAGCGTTGAAGAGATGGGGGACGAGCAGTACTTC.

J is TRBJ1-6 and V is TRBV11-2; 7 bases agree with TRBD1. Trimming cost V 1 base and J 3 bases; bases outside gene matches: 9. CDR3 length: 18 residues. The germline CDR1 and CDR2 sequences are SGHAT and FQNNGV. The CDR3 loop is CASSLGGHRGVYNSPLHF. The CDR3 nucleotides are TGTGCCAGCAGCTTAGGGGGGCACAGGGGCGTCTATAATTCACCCCTCCACTTT.